These T cell receptor beta chains were read from a single sample in a study of Graves' ophthalmopathy and Graves' hyperthyroidism. TCRdb reprocessed the multiplex PCR reads via MiXCR and lists one record per CDR3 protein. Seen here are 740,000 or so distinct CDR3 sequences, 35% to 50% observed once, and the top ten hold about 40%. The sequencing sample was made of peripheral blood. The receptors were gathered from an adult man with Graves' ophthalmopathy. The CDR3 runs from the conserved cysteine through the conserved F or W. The D gene is left open where the match is weak. Rows give clone size only sometimes, using once, few, many, or a class for an expanded clone.

CDR3 protein	CDR3 DNA	V gene	clone size	J gene	D gene
CASSVVSGDTEAFF	TGTGCCAGCAGCGTAGTATCGGGGGACACTGAAGCTTTCTTT	TRBV9	-	TRBJ1-1	-
CSVAPGDSSTQYF	TGCAGCGTTGCACCGGGGGACAGTAGTACCCAGTACTTC	TRBV29-1	many	TRBJ2-5	-
CSATRSSQETQYF	TGCAGTGCTACCAGGAGTTCTCAAGAGACCCAGTACTTC	TRBV20-1	-	TRBJ2-5	-
CASRNTGTGFYEQYF	TGTGCCAGTAGGAATACCGGGACAGGCTTCTACGAGCAGTACTTC	TRBV19	few	TRBJ2-7	TRBD1
CASSQGDGQGQETQYF	TGTGCCAGCAGCCAGGGTGACGGACAGGGACAAGAGACCCAGTACTTC	TRBV7-9	few	TRBJ2-5	TRBD1
CSGAGTGERYEQYF	TGCAGCGGAGCCGGGACAGGTGAACGATACGAGCAGTACTTC	TRBV29-1	many	TRBJ2-7	TRBD1
CASSPKTGWETQYF	TGTGCCAGCAGCCCGAAGACAGGATGGGAGACCCAGTACTTC	TRBV9	-	TRBJ2-5	-
CSARLAGRVQYF	TGCAGTGCTAGGCTAGCTGGGCGCGTGCAGTACTTC	TRBV20-1	-	TRBJ2-7	-
CASSLFWNTEAFF	TGTGCCAGCAGCTTGTTCTGGAACACTGAAGCTTTCTTT	TRBV7-2	-	TRBJ1-1	-
CAREKGSSGANVLTF	TGTGCCCGCGAAAAGGGGAGCTCTGGGGCCAACGTCCTGACTTTC	TRBV7-2	-	TRBJ2-6	-
CASSYARAGYEQYF	TGTGCCAGCAGTTACGCGAGGGCTGGGTACGAGCAGTACTTC	TRBV10-3	-	TRBJ2-7	-
CASSRTGTEAFF	TGTGCCAGCAGCAGGACAGGCACTGAAGCTTTCTTT	TRBV12-3/TRBV12-4	many	TRBJ1-1	TRBD1
CSLSLDRPGTQYF	TGCAGCTTATCCCTGGACAGGCCCGGGACCCAGTACTTC	TRBV29-1	once	TRBJ2-5	TRBD1
CASSVRQVPSDGYTF	TGTGCCAGCAGCGTCCGACAGGTTCCTTCTGATGGCTACACCTTC	TRBV9	many	TRBJ1-2	-
CSFQGDTEAFF	TGCAGCTTCCAGGGGGACACTGAAGCTTTCTTT	TRBV29-1	-	TRBJ1-1	TRBD1
CSARIPGETQYF	TGCAGTGCTAGAATTCCGGGGGAGACCCAGTACTTC	TRBV20-1	-	TRBJ2-5	-
CASSPAGTSISYEQYF	TGTGCCAGCAGCCCGGCCGGGACATCGATCTCCTACGAGCAGTACTTC	TRBV5-8	few	TRBJ2-7	-
CASSQAGVTENTEAFF	TGTGCCAGCAGCCAAGCCGGGGTGACAGAAAACACTGAAGCTTTCTTT	TRBV14	few	TRBJ1-1	-
CASSERLRWSQHF	TGTGCCAGCAGTGAACGCTTGAGGTGGTCCCAGCATTTT	TRBV2	many	TRBJ1-5	-
CATSRVIQAGNEKLFF	TGTGCCACCAGCAGAGTGATACAGGCGGGTAATGAAAAACTGTTTTTT	TRBV15	few	TRBJ1-4	-
CAGSFGSNQPQHF	TGTGCCGGCAGTTTTGGTAGCAATCAGCCCCAGCATTTT	TRBV24-1	-	TRBJ1-5	-
CDSSRDRGYEQYF	TGTGACAGCAGCCGGGACAGGGGGTACGAGCAGTACTTC	TRBV25-1	-	TRBJ2-7	TRBD1
CASMTGSRETQYF	TGCGCCAGCATGACAGGGTCTCGGGAGACCCAGTACTTC	TRBV10-1	many	TRBJ2-5	TRBD1
CSARGWGTNYEQYF	TGCAGTGCTAGAGGATGGGGGACAAACTACGAGCAGTACTTC	TRBV20-1	few	TRBJ2-7	-
CASSPQTGAYNSPLHF	TGTGCCAGCAGTCCCCAGACAGGAGCCTATAATTCACCCCTCCACTTT	TRBV25-1	many	TRBJ1-6	-
CASSHGTFGYTF	TGTGCCAGCAGCCATGGGACCTTTGGCTACACCTTC	TRBV9	few	TRBJ1-2	-
CATSRGNEKLFF	TGTGCCACCAGCAGAGGGAATGAAAAACTGTTTTTT	TRBV15	-	TRBJ1-4	-
CASRHTRDRTGELFF	TGTGCCAGCAGACACACCCGAGATCGGACCGGGGAGCTGTTTTTT	TRBV2	few	TRBJ2-2	-
CSAPGSTGQYLNYGYTF	TGCAGTGCTCCGGGTAGTACCGGACAGTATTTGAACTATGGCTACACCTTC	TRBV20-1	few	TRBJ1-2	-
CASSYGQGIDSAEAFF	TGTGCCAGCAGTTACGGTCAGGGTATCGATTCGGCTGAAGCTTTCTTT	TRBV6-5	-	TRBJ1-1	-
CSASPRDSSGYTF	TGCAGTGCTAGCCCCCGGGACAGCTCCGGCTACACCTTC	TRBV20-1	-	TRBJ1-2	TRBD1
CASGREDRNTEAFF	TGCGCCAGCGGACGGGAAGACAGGAACACTGAAGCTTTCTTT	TRBV4-1	-	TRBJ1-1	-
CASSPDRANTGELFF	TGTGCCAGCAGCCCGGACAGGGCGAACACCGGGGAGCTGTTTTTT	TRBV25-1	many	TRBJ2-2	TRBD1
CASSLGQAGELFF	TGTGCCAGCAGCTTAGGGCAGGCTGGGGAGCTGTTTTTT	TRBV7-9	many	TRBJ2-2	-
CSVETEAFF	TGCAGCGTTGAGACTGAAGCTTTCTTT	TRBV29-1	many	TRBJ1-1	-